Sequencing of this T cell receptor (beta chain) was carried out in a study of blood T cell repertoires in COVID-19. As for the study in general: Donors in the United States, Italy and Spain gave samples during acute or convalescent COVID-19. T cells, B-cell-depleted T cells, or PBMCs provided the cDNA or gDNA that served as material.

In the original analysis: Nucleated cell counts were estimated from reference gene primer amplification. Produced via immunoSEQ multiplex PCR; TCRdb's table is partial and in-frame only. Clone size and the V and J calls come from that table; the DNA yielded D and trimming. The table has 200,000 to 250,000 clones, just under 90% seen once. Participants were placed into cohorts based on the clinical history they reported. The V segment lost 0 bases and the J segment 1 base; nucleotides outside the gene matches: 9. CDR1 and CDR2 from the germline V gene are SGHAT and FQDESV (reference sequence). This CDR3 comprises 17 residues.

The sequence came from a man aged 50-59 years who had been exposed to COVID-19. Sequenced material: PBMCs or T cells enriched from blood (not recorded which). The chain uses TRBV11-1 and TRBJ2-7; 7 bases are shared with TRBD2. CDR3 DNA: TGTGCCAGCAGCTTAGCGCGTACAGCGGGGCCGTCCTACGAGCAGTACTTC. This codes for CASSLARTAGPSYEQYF.